What follows are 10 T cell receptor beta chains derived from one specimen sequenced in a study of blood T cells in healthy people across ages. A second PCR, run for about 7 to 11 cycles, used a sample-barcoded 5' primer plus a J-beta primer mix. TCRdb recomputed calls from the 5' RACE reads with MiXCR, one row per CDR3 protein. Of more than 1,000,000 distinct CDR3 sequences listed, roughly 24% are singletons. These data were also filed under a second study, of T cells of mothers and their children.

The sequenced material came from blood. The receptors stem from a girl aged 2-15 years in good health.

This clonotype has a handful of counts. This rearrangement joins TRBV5-1 to TRBJ2-7, with TRBD2 matching 10 bases. J gave up 7 bases and V 3 bases, and 10 bases lay outside the gene matches. CDR1 and CDR2 from the germline V gene are SGHRS and YFSETQ. The CDR3 length is 15 residues. The CDR3 spells CASSSTGLAAWEQYF. DNA of the CDR3: TGCGCCAGCAGCTCAACTGGACTAGCGGCGTGGGAGCAGTACTTC.

A note on this clonotype: An end of the junction differs from the germline gene, which may be a read error. The chain links TRBV7-9 to TRBJ2-5; TRBD2 agrees at 7 bases. The assigned J gene may be wrong: the sequence end matches TRBJ2-7 better. The CDR3 has 16 amino acids. Germline CDR1 SEHNR, CDR2 FQNEAQ (reference sequence). The chain's CDR3 is CANSLAPSGVSYEQYF. The CDR3 DNA reads TGTGCCAACAGCTTAGCCCCCAGCGGGGTCTCCTACGAGCAGTACTTC.

This clonotype has only a few counts. The J gene is TRBJ1-1, the V gene TRBV9; a weak D match, TRBD1 (6 bases). The CDR3 has 16 amino acids. In germline, CDR1 is SGDLS, CDR2 YYNGEE. V gave up 3 bases and J gave up 3 bases, with 18 bases separating them. CDR3 amino acids: CASSAASGAWDTEAFF. CDR3 nucleotides: TGTGCCAGCAGCGCCGCCTCGGGGGCTTGGGACACTGAAGCTTTCTTT.

This clonotype has more than one count but fewer than ten. This rearrangement joins TRBV2 to TRBJ2-5, with TRBD1 matching over 12 bases. The J call may be in error: the DNA end matches TRBJ2-7 better. Germline V gene sequence: CDR1 SNHLY, CDR2 FYNNEI. The CDR3 runs 12 residues. In DNA, the CDR3 is TGTGCCAGGGGACAGGGGGCTTACGAGCAGTACTTC. Its translation: CARGQGAYEQYF.

V is TRBV5-1 and J is TRBJ2-1; D ambiguous. Germline CDR1 and CDR2: SGHRS and YFSETQ. Trimming pared 5 bases from V and 0 bases from J, leaving 12 bases between. The CDR3 has 15 amino acids. Written as DNA, the CDR3 is TGCGCCAGCAGTTACGTCCAGCCCTCCTACAATGAGCAGTTCTTC. Translated: CASSYVQPSYNEQFF. Using reference TRBV5-1 and TRBJ2-1 for the parts outside the CDR3, the full variable domain is KAGVTQTPRYLIKTRGQQVTLSCSPISGHRSVSWYQQTPGQGLQFLFEYFSETQRNKGNFPGRFSGRQFSNSRSEMNVSTLELGDSALYLCASSYVQPSYNEQFFGPGTRLTVL.

The rearrangement joins TRBV9 to TRBJ1-2, with 8 bases lining up with TRBD1. This CDR3 has 17 residues. Germline V gene data show CDR1 as SGDLS and CDR2 as YYNGEE. V was clipped by 1 base and J by 11 bases; unmatched bases: 19. The CDR3 region is CASSVTHGSDRVVLYTF. CDR3 in DNA: TGTGCCAGCAGCGTAACTCACGGATCGGACAGGGTTGTTCTGTACACCTTC.

The rearrangement joins TRBV5-1 to TRBJ2-5; perhaps TRBD2 as D (7 bases). The DNA matches TRBJ2-1 better at its end, which makes the J call doubtful. Per the germline V gene, CDR1 is SGHRS and CDR2 is YFSETQ. The CDR3 has 13 amino acids. The CDR3 region is CASRVGGLNEQFF. CDR3 nucleotides: TGCGCCAGCAGAGTCGGGGGGCTGAATGAGCAGTTCTTC.

The rearrangement links TRBV4-2 to TRBJ1-1, with D perhaps TRBD1 (5 bases). The CDR3 runs to 14 residues. Germline V gives CDR1 LGHNA, CDR2 YNFKEQ. V lost 6 bases to trimming and J lost 3 bases, with 14 bases between them. The chain's CDR3 is CASSRDPEDTEAFF. The CDR3 DNA reads as TGTGCCAGCAGTCGGGACCCTGAGGACACTGAAGCTTTCTTT.

This clonotype was seen many times. The rearrangement links TRBV18 to TRBJ1-2; D remains ambiguous. Trimming cost V 6 bases and J 4 bases, with 12 bases left between them. CDR1 is KGHSH and CDR2 is LQKENI in the germline V gene. The CDR3 has 13 residues. CDR3 sequence reads: CASSVDGFYGYTF. In nucleotides, the CDR3 is TGTGCCAGCTCGGTAGACGGTTTCTATGGCTACACCTTC.

This clonotype was seen a few times. The chain has TRBV7-9 and TRBJ2-7, with unresolved D. Deletions cut 5 bases from V and 7 bases from J, with 15 bases between. The CDR3 is 13 residues long. Germline V gives CDR1 SEHNR, CDR2 FQNEAQ (reference sequence). The CDR3 DNA reads as TGTGCCAGCAGCCGACCTGATTGGGTAGAGCAGTACTTC. Protein product: CASSRPDWVEQYF.